What follows is one T cell receptor (beta chain) and its context. Its antigen is still unknown. After removal of 3 bases from V and 2 bases from J, the junction contained 4 bases not matched to a gene. CDR1 is SGHDT, CDR2 YYEEEE, per germline. The CDR3 is 14 residues long. The PCR had 60 Vbeta and 13 Jbeta primers. Assay: immunoSEQ multiplex PCR; the TCRdb copy retains only in-frame clones and omits some. Of about 120,000 clones in the sample, about three fifths were seen once. This entry belongs to a study of cytomegalovirus exposure and HLA in healthy donors. Study outcomes and limitations: A few chains linked to CMV were shown in vitro to be specific for CMV antigens.

The source is a woman in her forties in good health and CMV-seropositive. The sequencing sample was made of PBMCs. The chain has TRBV5-6 and TRBJ2-5; TRBD2 matches 7 bases. The CDR3 region is CASSSAGPQETQYF. The CDR3 DNA is TGTGCCAGCAGCTCAGCGGGGCCACAAGAGACCCAGTACTTC.